Below, 10 T cell receptor beta chains from the same sample are listed, as sequenced in a study of shared clonotypes between healthy human individuals. The data were produced by immunoSEQ multiplex PCR, yet TCRdb's version contains in-frame clones alone and is incomplete. The table lists over a million clones, more than 95% of them singletons. Sequencing was done on a sample of naive CD4+ T cells sorted from blood. The subset denotes: CD45RA+ positively selected. These receptors were taken from a man aged 30-40 years in good health.

This clone was detected only once. The chain uses TRBV20-1 and TRBJ2-5; 7 nucleotides match TRBD2. The CDR3 runs to 11 residues. Germline V gene lookup returns CDR1 DFQATT and CDR2 SNEGSKA (reference sequence). After removal of 4 bases from V and 5 bases from J, the junction contained 1 base not matched to a gene. The CDR3 reads CSAIGGETQYF. In DNA, the CDR3 is TGCAGTGCTATCGGGGGGGAGACCCAGTACTTC.

As for this clone: Distinct nucleotide sequences in the sample also encode this CDR3. The chain carries TRBV5-1 and TRBJ1-1, with D possibly being TRBD1 (5 bases). With 0 bases removed from V and 3 bases from J, the gap between germline ends came to 9 bases. CDR1 and CDR2 from the germline V gene are SGHRS and YFSETQ. The CDR3 is made up of 14 amino acids. The CDR3 DNA reads as TGCGCCAGCAGCTTGGAGGGGTTAGACACTGAAGCTTTCTTT. Its translation is CASSLEGLDTEAFF.

The chain uses TRBV5-4 and TRBJ2-7; TRBD2 aligns across 12 bases. Per the germline V gene, CDR1 is SGHNT and CDR2 is YYREEE (reference sequence). This CDR3 is 16 amino acids long. The trim removed 4 bases at V and 4 bases at J, leaving 9 bases unmatched. CDR3 DNA: TGTGCCAGCAGCCAGTTGACTAGCGGGAGATCTTACGAGCAGTACTTC. Translation: CASSQLTSGRSYEQYF. Variable domain in full (rest from reference TRBV5-4 and TRBJ2-7): ETGVTQSPTHLIKTRGQQVTLRCSSQSGHNTVSWYQQALGQGPQFIFQYYREEENGRGNFPPRFSGLQFPNYSSELNVNALELDDSALYLCASSQLTSGRSYEQYFGPGTRLTVT.

In its sample, this clone was seen once. The J gene is TRBJ2-6, the V gene TRBV28; D uncertain. CDR3 length equals 18 residues. V dropped 5 bases and J dropped 0 bases, with 17 bases sitting between them. The germline V gene encodes CDR1 MDHEN and CDR2 SYDVKM. The CDR3 DNA reads TGTGCCAGCAGTGCCTCGCGTCAGAGATTCTCTGGGGCCAACGTCCTGACTTTC. The encoded protein is CASSASRQRFSGANVLTF.

Note on this clone: This same CDR3 is encoded by further DNA sequences in the sample. The genes are TRBV7-2 and TRBJ2-5; D might be TRBD1 (6 bases). The CDR3 spans 14 residues. Trimming pared 3 bases from V and 2 bases from J, leaving 10 bases between. Per germline, CDR1 SGHTA and CDR2 FQGNSA. Here the CDR3 reads CASSFQRGQETQYF. In DNA, the CDR3 is TGTGCCAGCAGCTTTCAGAGGGGGCAAGAGACCCAGTACTTC.

The chain employs TRBV2 and TRBJ2-3; D may match TRBD1 or TRBD2 (5 bases each). The germline gives CDR1 SNHLY, CDR2 FYNNEI. There are 14 residues in the CDR3. Trimming took 6 bases from V and 0 from J, leaving 10 bases between them. CDR3 DNA sequence: TGTGCCAGCAGGGGGGTTCCTAGCACAGATACGCAGTATTTT. This sequence encodes CASRGVPSTDTQYF.

V gene TRBV2 combines with J gene TRBJ2-5; D unclear. This CDR3 region has 11 residues. CDR1 SNHLY and CDR2 FYNNEI come from the germline V gene. Deletions cut 5 bases from V and 4 bases from J, with 5 bases between. The CDR3 region has the DNA TGTGCCAGCAGTACGGCAGAGACCCAGTACTTC. The encoded protein is CASSTAETQYF.

The V call is TRBV7-9, the J call TRBJ2-7; 8 nucleotides agree with TRBD1. The CDR3 has 14 residues. The ends lost 5 bases at V and 4 bases at J; junction bases unmatched: 7. Germline V gene lookup returns CDR1 SEHNR and CDR2 FQNEAQ (reference sequence). The CDR3 DNA sequence: TGTGCCAGCAGCCGGTCCCAGGGGGCATACGAGCAGTACTTC. Translation: CASSRSQGAYEQYF.

This clone was observed a single time. V gene TRBV6-1 combines with J gene TRBJ2-3; D possibly uses TRBD1 or TRBD2 (6 bases each). The germline V gene encodes CDR1 MNHNS and CDR2 SASEGT. The CDR3 loop spans 15 amino acids. V lost 4 bases to trimming and J lost 1 base, with 12 bases between them. The CDR3 sequence: CASSVGGRGTDTQYF. CDR3 bases: TGTGCCAGCAGTGTAGGGGGGCGCGGCACAGATACGCAGTATTTT.

The V gene is TRBV2, the J gene TRBJ2-1; 8 bases are a match to TRBD1. The ends lost 6 bases at V and 6 bases at J; junction bases unmatched: 7. The CDR3 is made up of 14 amino acids. CDR1 and CDR2 from the germline V gene are SNHLY and FYNNEI. The CDR3 sequence: CASRSGQGGNEQFF. The DNA for the CDR3 is TGTGCCAGCAGGTCTGGACAGGGAGGCAATGAGCAGTTCTTC. The complete variable domain, with remaining parts taken from reference TRBV2 and TRBJ2-1, reads EPEVTQTPSHQVTQMGQEVILRCVPISNHLYFYWYRQILGQKVEFLVSFYNNEISEKSEIFDDQFSVERPDGSNFTLKIRSTKLEDSAMYFCASRSGQGGNEQFFGPGTRLTVL.